The 25 T cell receptor beta chains given below trace back to one sample, sequenced in a study of shared clonotypes between healthy human individuals (dated by TCRdb to 2020 to 2021). The library was prepared using the immunoSEQ multiplex PCR assay. Held by TCRdb, this immuneACCESS table contains in-frame sequences only and omits some clones. Under half of the omission traces to an unresolved V gene where checked; the cause of the rest is unknown. This sample gives approximately 340,000 clones in total; around 70% of them show up just once. The ten largest account for about 10% of the sample. What was sequenced was memory CD4+ T cells sorted from blood. The cell subset or site label of this sample denotes: CD45RA-negative fraction. The receptors were sampled from a young man in good health.

The sample holds a few counts of this clone. V is TRBV27 and J is TRBJ1-1; the D gene is possibly TRBD1 (6 bases). The CDR3 consists of 13 residues. The V gene's germline CDR1 is MNHEY and CDR2 SMNVEV (reference sequence). With 2 bases removed from V and 6 bases from J, the gap between germline ends came to 10 bases. CDR3 region: CASSLQGSAEAFF. The DNA of the CDR3 is TGTGCCAGCAGTTTACAGGGGAGCGCTGAAGCTTTCTTT.

This clone was observed a handful of times. V and J are TRBV29-1 and TRBJ2-1; a possible D gene is TRBD2 (5 bases). Germline V gene data show CDR1 as SQVTM and CDR2 as ANQGSEA. With 5 bases removed from V and 12 bases from J, the gap between germline ends came to 17 bases. This CDR3 is built from 12 residues. The CDR3 loop is CSVTSGLFGQFF. The CDR3 bases are TGCAGCGTTACTAGTGGGTTGTTCGGGCAGTTCTTC.

This clone is a singleton in its sample. The chain links TRBV9 to TRBJ1-2, with D tentatively TRBD1 (6 bases). Per the germline V gene, CDR1 is SGDLS and CDR2 is YYNGEE. The V end lost 0 bases, the J end lost 3 bases, and 15 bases lay between the germline ends. This CDR3 is 16 amino acids long. The CDR3 spells CASSVGDNGHYYGYTF. Written as DNA, the CDR3 is TGTGCCAGCAGCGTAGGGGACAATGGGCACTACTATGGCTACACCTTC.

This chain connects TRBV19 to TRBJ1-1, with a weak D call TRBD1 (6 bases). V lost 11 bases, J lost 5 bases, and 27 bases lay in between. Looked up from germline, CDR1 is LNHDA and CDR2 is SQIVND (reference sequence). The CDR3 runs to 16 residues. The CDR3 DNA is TGTGCCCGGAGATCCGGGACATGGAAGTTGGTAACTGAAGCTTTCTTT. As protein: CARRSGTWKLVTEAFF.

This chain connects TRBV2 to TRBJ2-1; D call uncertain. The germline gives CDR1 SNHLY, CDR2 FYNNEI. V was shortened by 4 bases and J by 4 bases, with 11 bases between the two germline ends. The CDR3 runs to 14 residues. As DNA, the CDR3 is TGTGCCAGCAGTGGGTACGGAGTTTACAATGAGCAGTTCTTC. It yields the protein CASSGYGVYNEQFF. The whole variable domain, remainder taken from reference TRBV2 and TRBJ2-1, is EPEVTQTPSHQVTQMGQEVILRCVPISNHLYFYWYRQILGQKVEFLVSFYNNEISEKSEIFDDQFSVERPDGSNFTLKIRSTKLEDSAMYFCASSGYGVYNEQFFGPGTRLTVL.

This chain joins TRBV5-1 and TRBJ2-3; a possible D gene is TRBD1 (5 bases). CDR1 SGHRS and CDR2 YFSETQ come from the germline V gene. V dropped 6 bases and J dropped 6 bases, with 17 bases sitting between them. CDR3 size: 14 residues. DNA for the CDR3: TGCGCCAGCATGGGTGACAGAGTCAGGGATACGCAGTATTTT. Its translation is CASMGDRVRDTQYF. Together with reference TRBV5-1 and TRBJ2-3, the CDR3 gives the full variable domain: KAGVTQTPRYLIKTRGQQVTLSCSPISGHRSVSWYQQTPGQGLQFLFEYFSETQRNKGNFPGRFSGRQFSNSRSEMNVSTLELGDSALYLCASMGDRVRDTQYFGPGTRLTVL.

The J gene is TRBJ2-6, the V gene TRBV7-8; D perhaps matches TRBD1 (6 bases). Germline CDR1 and CDR2: SGHVS and FQNEAQ. Trimming left V 1 base short and J 0 bases short, with 10 bases between. The length of the CDR3 is 17 residues. The CDR3 DNA reads as TGTGCCAGCAGCTTAGGGACAGTACTCTCTGGGGCCAACGTCCTGACTTTC. Residues: CASSLGTVLSGANVLTF.

The chain joins TRBV18 to TRBJ2-7; the match to TRBD2 covers 8 bases. The CDR3 loop spans 15 amino acids. The V gene's germline CDR1 is KGHSH and CDR2 LQKENI. Losses at the gene ends were 3 bases for V and 7 bases for J; bases not matched to a gene: 11. The CDR3 sequence: CASSPPIGGAREQYF. For the CDR3, the DNA is TGTGCCAGCTCACCCCCAATCGGGGGGGCGCGGGAGCAGTACTTC.

V is TRBV29-1 and J is TRBJ1-4, with TRBD1 identical over 7 bases. In germline, CDR1 is SQVTM, CDR2 ANQGSEA. CDR3 length: 12 amino acids. V shed 7 bases and J 7 bases; nucleotides not matched to a gene: 6. CDR3 nucleotides: TGCAGCGGGCAGGGGGTGGGTGAAAAACTGTTTTTT. It translates to CSGQGVGEKLFF.

This clone was found many times. The sample holds other DNA sequences that translate to the same CDR3. The chain's CDR3 is CASSLNGAADTF. The DNA for the CDR3 is TGTGCCAGCAGCTTAAACGGGGCAGCGGACACCTTC. The chain recombines TRBV7-9 with TRBJ1-2, with a possible D match to TRBD1 (5 bases). CDR3 length: 12 amino acids. V gave up 2 bases and J gave up 12 bases, with 13 bases separating them. Looked up from germline, CDR1 is SEHNR and CDR2 is FQNEAQ (reference sequence).

The chain is built from TRBV2 and TRBJ1-1, with D possibly TRBD1 on 6 matching bases. V lost 1 base and J 9 bases, leaving 9 bases between the germline ends. The CDR3 extends over 12 amino acids. Per germline, CDR1 SNHLY and CDR2 FYNNEI. The CDR3 spells CASSEDREKAFF. CDR3 sequence (DNA): TGTGCCAGCAGTGAAGACAGGGAGAAAGCTTTCTTT.

This chain joins TRBV19 and TRBJ1-5, with unresolved D. This CDR3 is built from 14 residues. Germline assignment: CDR1 LNHDA and CDR2 SQIVND (reference sequence). V was shortened by 0 bases and J by 7 bases, with 10 bases between the two germline ends. CDR3 DNA: TGTGCCAGTAGTATAGAAAGGCCGGGCCAGCCCCAGCATTTT. This gives the protein CASSIERPGQPQHF.

The rearrangement uses TRBV7-8 and TRBJ2-7; D ambiguous. Looked up from germline, CDR1 is SGHVS and CDR2 is FQNEAQ. V was shortened by 5 bases and J by 2 bases, with 10 bases between the two germline ends. The CDR3 runs to 13 residues. As DNA, the CDR3 is TGTGCCAGCAGCAGCCCTCAAACCTACGAGCAGTACTTC. Translated, it gives CASSSPQTYEQYF.

The sample holds many counts of this clone. The gene calls are TRBV11-2 and TRBJ2-4; D is ambiguous. Trimming stripped 4 bases from V and 0 bases from J, with 13 bases between. The V gene's germline CDR1 is SGHAT and CDR2 FQNNGV. This CDR3 contains 16 residues. Here the CDR3 DNA reads TGTGCCAGCAGCTCTCGAATGGGTCTAGCCAAAAACATTCAGTACTTC. Translated: CASSSRMGLAKNIQYF.

In this sample, this clone turned up a few times. This sequence joins TRBV18 and TRBJ2-3; D may be TRBD2 (7 bases). V lost 0 bases to trimming and J lost 2 bases, with 9 bases between them. This CDR3 is built from 15 residues. Germline V gives CDR1 KGHSH, CDR2 LQKENI. CDR3 sequence (DNA): TGTGCCAGCTCACCACCGGGGGGGCTCACAGATACGCAGTATTTT. Translation gives CASSPPGGLTDTQYF.

The chain joins TRBV6-5 to TRBJ1-1; D gene uncertain. Trimming left V 6 bases short and J 1 base short, with 12 bases between. The germline V gene encodes CDR1 MNHEY and CDR2 SVGAGI. The CDR3 has 14 residues. The CDR3 loop is CASSNSWGNTEAFF. The CDR3 DNA sequence: TGTGCCAGCAGCAACTCTTGGGGGAACACTGAAGCTTTCTTT.

This sequence joins TRBV30 and TRBJ2-1; 8 nucleotides line up with TRBD2. The CDR3 is made up of 14 amino acids. Trimming took 2 bases from V and 4 from J; bases not matched to a gene: 4. Germline V gives CDR1 GTSNPN, CDR2 SVGIG (reference sequence). CDR3: CAWSNQREYNEQFF. The CDR3 bases are TGTGCCTGGAGTAACCAGCGGGAGTACAATGAGCAGTTCTTC.

This chain links TRBV19 with TRBJ1-2, with a weak D call TRBD1 (5 bases). CDR3 length equals 18 residues. The V and J ends lost 0 bases and 4 bases respectively, with 21 bases between them. Looked up from germline, CDR1 is LNHDA and CDR2 is SQIVND (reference sequence). The CDR3 protein is CASSIDHRGHSSLYGYTF. For the CDR3, the DNA is TGTGCCAGTAGTATAGATCATCGGGGCCACAGCTCCCTCTATGGCTACACCTTC.

This clone was seen more than once but under ten times. The chain recombines TRBV27 with TRBJ1-1; maybe TRBD1 (6 bases). The CDR3 spans 15 residues. Germline-derived CDR1 and CDR2 are MNHEY and SMNVEV (reference sequence). Trimming left V 2 bases short and J 5 bases short, with 15 bases between. The CDR3 spells CASSLTGIAGTEAFF. The CDR3 DNA reads TGTGCCAGCAGTTTAACAGGGATTGCAGGGACTGAAGCTTTCTTT.

The chain is built from TRBV5-1 and TRBJ2-7; D may be TRBD1 or TRBD2 (6 bases each). Germline V gene data show CDR1 as SGHRS and CDR2 as YFSETQ. Trimming shortened V by 0 bases and J by 0 bases, and 13 bases separated the two germline ends. This CDR3 contains 16 residues. CDR3 nucleotides: TGCGCCAGCAGCTTGGGGTGGGGGGCCCTCTCCTACGAGCAGTACTTC. Protein: CASSLGWGALSYEQYF.

V and J are TRBV5-1 and TRBJ2-5, with TRBD2 matching over 13 bases. V lost 0 bases and J lost 5; bases outside the gene matches: 4. The germline V gene has CDR1 SGHRS and CDR2 YFSETQ. CDR3 length: 16 residues. The CDR3 nucleotides read TGCGCCAGCAGCTTGGGGACTAGCGGGAGCCCTGAGACCCAGTACTTC. It specifies CASSLGTSGSPETQYF.

This clone was picked up many times. This chain uses TRBV18 with TRBJ2-3, with D tentatively TRBD1 or TRBD2 (6 bases each). The V gene's germline CDR1 is KGHSH and CDR2 LQKENI. V was clipped by 8 bases and J by 6 bases, with 18 bases between them. This CDR3 comprises 14 residues. The CDR3 nucleotides read TGTGCCAGCACTCAGGGGACCGGAGGGGATACGCAGTATTTT. Translation: CASTQGTGGDTQYF.

The chain couples TRBV29-1 to TRBJ1-1; 10 bases match TRBD1. The germline CDR1 and CDR2 sequences are SQVTM and ANQGSEA. The CDR3 sequence is 15 residues long. The V gene end was trimmed by 7 bases and the J gene end by 3 bases; junction bases not matched to a gene: 11. The chain's CDR3 is CSATDRGRGDTEAFF. The CDR3 DNA follows: TGCAGCGCCACAGACAGGGGGCGCGGTGACACTGAAGCTTTCTTT.

Only a few counts were recorded for this clone. This chain uses TRBV5-1 with TRBJ1-4; 8 positions agree with TRBD1. This CDR3 spans 14 amino acids. CDR1 and CDR2 from the germline V gene are SGHRS and YFSETQ. The junction had 5 bases not matched to a gene; V was cut back by 5 bases and J by 5 bases. For the CDR3, the DNA is TGCGCCAGCAGGATACAGGGGGTGAATGAAAAACTGTTTTTT. It codes for CASRIQGVNEKLFF.

This clone was seen a single time. This chain links TRBV5-5 with TRBJ2-7; no clear D. The CDR3 is made up of 13 amino acids. The germline V gene has CDR1 SGHKS and CDR2 YYEKEE (reference sequence). The V end was cut by 0 bases, the J end by 7 bases, with 11 bases between. CDR3 amino acids: CASSLGWAEEQYF. DNA for the CDR3: TGTGCCAGCAGCTTGGGGTGGGCGGAGGAGCAGTACTTC.